This T cell receptor beta chain is drawn from a study of identical twins. Study results and caveats: While abundant cord blood beta clonotypes carried fewer insertions, memory repertoires showed no such pattern. One should note that invariant MAIT and iNKT cells could partly confound zero-insertion analyses. Those out-of-frame alpha sequences shared by twins showed an excess of low generation probability. Cross-sectional statistics underpinned the conclusions; the same donors were not followed.

TCRdb re-called the 5' RACE reads through MiXCR, storing one row per CDR3 protein. The data hold 1,800,000 or so distinct CDR3 sequences, with less than 35% observed a single time. The CDR3 consists of 13 residues. Between the trimmed V and J ends, which lost 0 bases and 10 bases, there was a span of 13 bases. Germline-derived CDR1 and CDR2 are LGHNA and YNFKEQ. To note about this clonotype: Its antigen is undetermined.

The sequence came from a newborn girl in good health. Sequencing used cord blood. The chain carries TRBV4-2 and TRBJ2-7; maybe TRBD2 (6 bases). The DNA for the CDR3 is TGTGCCAGCAGCCAAGATCTCGGGGGAAACCAGTACTTC. Residues: CASSQDLGGNQYF.